This entry concerns a single T cell receptor beta chain. Its binding antigen is unknown. No much larger clone exists at a distance of one base, and base qualities are not known. Donors formed part of the validation cohort, which comprised over a hundred subjects and was distinct from the first cohort of under 800 subjects. CDR1 MNHNS and CDR2 SASEGT are derived from the germline V gene. Trimming at the junction amounts to 6 bases on V and 2 bases on J, and the germline ends lie 11 bases apart. The CDR3 numbers 13 residues from cysteine through phenylalanine. The CDR3 DNA has 39 bases and is translated from base 1. The data belong to a study of cytomegalovirus exposure and HLA in healthy donors (TCRdb year 2017). Broadly, across the study: The roughly 670 repertoires of the first cohort and the roughly 120 validation repertoires were produced on the same platform, according to a later analysis. The study aimed to test whether signatures of past pathogen exposure could be identified by cataloging public T cell receptors. A separate validation cohort of approximately 130 different subjects was used in addition to the approximately 700-subject first cohort. The study combined high-throughput TCR immunosequencing, statistical association of individual TCRs with disease status, and machine learning to predict cytomegalovirus infection status.

The paper's findings and limits, for the study overall: The study gave a list of roughly 150 TCR beta chains associated with cytomegalovirus. Cytomegalovirus status was reported to be diagnosed by the classifier with high specificity and sensitivity in both the original and validation cohorts. Most TCR sequences were observed very rarely across donors, whereas some public TCRs were present in many individuals. In a later analysis, TCRs clustered in the first cohort were found to also tend to co-occur in the 130 or so validation repertoires, with approximately 95% of cluster scores above 0. In vitro tests confirmed that a few of the cytomegalovirus-associated TCR beta chains recognize cytomegalovirus antigens. A later analysis lacked HLA typing for the validation cohort, so it scored co-occurrence in that cohort across all 120 repertoires. The authors suggested that the approach could potentially be extended to other disease states and immunological phenotypes.

Library method: the immunoSEQ multiplex PCR assay. As for the original processing: A statistical classification framework was developed to diagnose cytomegalovirus status using the catalog of TCR beta chain sequences. The source is immuneACCESS, and TCRdb retained only in-frame sequences with V and J called. Part of the clones is not carried over; for the studies checked, unresolved V genes explain less than half of this, and the remainder is unexplained. That table gives V, J and clone size, and the DNA gave D and trimming. The sample profile shows around 73,000 clones; about 90% of them were found once. The ten largest clones capture 3% to 4.5% of the sample.

This receptor chain uses TRBV6-1 and TRBJ2-7, with TRBD1 perhaps the D gene, on 6 matching bases. The receptor was derived from a woman aged 18-29 years in good health and CMV-seropositive. The source material was PBMCs. The CDR3 protein is CASRPGTTYEQYF. The nucleotide sequence is TGTGCCAGCAGGCCCGGGACAACCTACGAGCAGTACTTC.